The following is a T cell receptor beta chain sequence with its context. Its antigen is still unknown. The entry originates in a study of PD-L1 blockade in urothelial cancer. Whole-study findings and limits: A pretreatment blood TCR clonality that fell below the median predicted better progression-free and overall survival.

Specified time point: peripheral blood 6 weeks after treatment start. CDR1 is LNHDA, CDR2 SQIVND, per germline (reference sequence). The germline V and J ends were trimmed by 8 bases and 3 bases, with 11 bases remaining between them. This CDR3 is 13 amino acids long. Assay: immunoSEQ multiplex PCR; the TCRdb copy retains only in-frame clones and omits some. The data show roughly 120,000 clones, around 88% seen once. This clonotype was obtained from a man aged 55 to 70 with urothelial cancer. Sequenced material: PBMCs, taken around atezolizumab (anti-PD-L1) treatment. This chain connects TRBV19 to TRBJ2-1; D uncertain. CDR3 residues: CASDGDNYNEQFF. The CDR3 DNA reads as TGTGCCAGTGACGGTGACAACTACAATGAGCAGTTCTTC. Combining the CDR3 with reference TRBV19 and TRBJ2-1 gives the whole variable domain DGGITQSPKYLFRKEGQNVTLSCEQNLNHDAMYWYRQDPGQGLRLIYYSQIVNDFQKGDIAEGYSVSREKKESFPLTVTSAQKNPTAFYLCASDGDNYNEQFFGPGTRLTVL.